This T cell receptor (beta chain) was captured in a study of blood T cell repertoires in COVID-19 (TCRdb year 2020). As for the study more broadly: The collaborator samples originated in the United States, Italy and Spain and spanned the acute and convalescent phases of COVID-19. A freely available public database, intended as a resource for researchers studying the immune response to SARS-CoV-2, is where the repertoires were released. The samples were drawn from two sources: the first 160 participants of the ongoing ImmuneRACE study, and 1,254 subjects contributed by 6 global collaborators. The dataset comprised deeply sampled blood TCRbeta repertoires from subjects exposed to, actively infected with, or recovered from COVID-19. A de-identified subject ID, COVID-19 status, age in years and sex were almost always included in the sample metadata. The material from the prospective study consisted of cDNA or gDNA derived from T cells, B-cell-depleted T cells, or PBMCs. Where available, HLA class I and class II types were obtained from metadata supplied by the sample provider rather than from assay-based typing. Broader findings and caveats from the paper: The quantity of clinical and demographic metadata differed by source and by participant and was supplied without curation.

One collaborating source in Seattle enrolled patients while the patients were actively infected and followed the patients over time throughout the course of disease. The collaborating institutions used their own protocols to collect whole blood in K2EDTA tubes. For TCRbeta analysis, collaborators shipped samples as frozen whole blood, isolated PBMCs, or DNA extracted from either of those sample types. TCRbeta CDR3 regions were amplified from genomic DNA using the immunoSEQ Assay, a bias-controlled multiplex PCR. Turning to the authors' computational methods: Within the assay, amplification of reference gene primers was used to estimate how many nucleated cells each sample contained. To quantify the absolute abundance of each unique TCRbeta CDR3 rearrangement, sequence reads were collapsed and filtered. Productive Simpson clonality was computed per sample as the square root of Simpson's diversity index over productive rearrangements. What TCRdb holds here is the immuneACCESS table cut down to in-frame rearrangements. Part of the clones is not present; checked against another copy, under half of the missing clones reflect an unresolved V gene, and the others are unexplained. V and J calls and clone size are those listed in that table; D and trimming were worked out from the DNA. The sample table records nearly 300,000 clones; 70% to 85% of these occur just once. Of the sample, roughly 1.6% is held by the ten largest clones.

The table lists this clone with a count of one. No cognate antigen has been identified for it. Base qualities are not provided; no much larger clone lies one nucleotide away. The CDR3 starts with the cysteine, ends with the phenylalanine, and has 11 residues. Here the CDR3 DNA is all that survives: 33 bases in frame from base 1. The germline V gene supplies CDR1 MNHEY and CDR2 SVGAGI. Trimming costs V 6 bases and J 5 bases, and their ends lie 7 bases apart. This clonotype was obtained from a human donor with COVID-19, enrolled during active disease. The donor label of this sample is uncertain. This receptor chain uses TRBV6-5 and TRBJ1-2; perhaps TRBD1 is the D gene, with 6 bases matching. Sequenced material: peripheral blood. The sequenced DNA is TGTGCCAGCAGACAGGGATATGGCTACACCTTC. Its protein is CASRQGYGYTF.